This TCR beta chain was sequenced during a study of blood T cells in healthy people across ages. Whole-study context: About one barcoded beta molecule was captured per two T cells (by template switching). Study results and limitations: Underestimates were what the diversity estimates from one million T cells were considered to be.

Together with a sample-barcoded 5' primer, a J-beta primer mix was included in a second PCR lasting roughly 6 to 12 cycles. Every molecule of cDNA carried a tag from a template-switch adaptor with 12 random nucleotides. MiXCR, applied by TCRdb to the 5' RACE reads, yields one record per CDR3 protein. The sample has 710,000 or so distinct CDR3 sequences; about 30% are singletons. The CDR3 has 14 residues. V lost 3 bases, J lost 4 bases, and 12 bases lay in between. The germline V gene encodes CDR1 SEHNR and CDR2 FQNEAQ (reference sequence). This clonotype appeared many times. The antigen remains unidentified.

The sequencing input was blood. This TCR derives from a woman older than 75 in good health. The rearrangement joins TRBV7-9 to TRBJ1-2; D unclear. Written as DNA, the CDR3 is TGTGCCAGCAGCTTGAATCCAAGTAGCTATGGCTACACCTTC. Its translation is CASSLNPSSYGYTF.